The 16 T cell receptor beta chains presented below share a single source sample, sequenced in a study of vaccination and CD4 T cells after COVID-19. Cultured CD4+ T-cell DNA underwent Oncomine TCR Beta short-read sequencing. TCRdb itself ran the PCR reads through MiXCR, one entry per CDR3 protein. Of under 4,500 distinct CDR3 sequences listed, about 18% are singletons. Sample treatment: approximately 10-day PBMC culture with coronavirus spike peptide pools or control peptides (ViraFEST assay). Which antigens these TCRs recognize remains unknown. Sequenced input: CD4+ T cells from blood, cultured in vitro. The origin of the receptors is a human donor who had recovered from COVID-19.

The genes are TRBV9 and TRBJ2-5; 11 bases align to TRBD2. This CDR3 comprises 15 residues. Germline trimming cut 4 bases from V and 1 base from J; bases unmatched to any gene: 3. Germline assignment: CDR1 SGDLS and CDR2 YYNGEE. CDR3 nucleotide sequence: TGTGCCAGCAGCACACTAGCGGGGGCCCAAGAGACCCAGTACTTC. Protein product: CASSTLAGAQETQYF.

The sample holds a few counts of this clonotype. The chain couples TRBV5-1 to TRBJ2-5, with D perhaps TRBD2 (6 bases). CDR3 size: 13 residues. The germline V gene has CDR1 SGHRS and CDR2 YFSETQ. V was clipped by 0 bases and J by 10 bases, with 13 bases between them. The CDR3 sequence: CASSLDMPAGQYF. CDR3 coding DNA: TGCGCCAGCAGCTTGGACATGCCAGCGGGCCAGTACTTC.

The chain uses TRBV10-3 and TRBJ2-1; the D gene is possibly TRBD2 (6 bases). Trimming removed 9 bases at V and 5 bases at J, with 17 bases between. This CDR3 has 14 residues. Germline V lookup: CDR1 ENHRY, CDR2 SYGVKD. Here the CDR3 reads CAISNGPGDNEQFF. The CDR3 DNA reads TGTGCCATTTCAAACGGCCCGGGGGACAATGAGCAGTTCTTC.

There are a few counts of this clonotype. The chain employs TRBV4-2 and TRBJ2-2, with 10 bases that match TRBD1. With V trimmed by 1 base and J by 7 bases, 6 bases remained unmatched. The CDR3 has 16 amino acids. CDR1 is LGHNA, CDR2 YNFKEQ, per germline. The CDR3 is CASSQAGTGVGGELFF. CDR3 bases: TGTGCCAGCAGCCAAGCCGGGACAGGGGTGGGCGGGGAGCTGTTTTTT.

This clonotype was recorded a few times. CDR3 coding DNA: TGTGCTAGTGTCCACACAGGGAACACTGAAGCTTTCTTT. It yields the protein CASVHTGNTEAFF. The chain couples TRBV12-5 to TRBJ1-1; D is perhaps TRBD1 (5 bases). Germline assignment: CDR1 LGHNT and CDR2 FRNRAP. V shed 7 bases and J shed 1 base, with 10 bases lying between them. The CDR3 has 13 residues.

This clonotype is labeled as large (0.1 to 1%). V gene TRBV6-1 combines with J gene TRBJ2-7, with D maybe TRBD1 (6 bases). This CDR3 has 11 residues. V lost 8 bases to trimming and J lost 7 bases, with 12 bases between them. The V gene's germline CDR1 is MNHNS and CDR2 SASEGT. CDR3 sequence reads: CASSDSREQYF. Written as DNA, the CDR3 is TGTGCCAGCTCGGACAGTCGGGAGCAGTACTTC.

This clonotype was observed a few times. The CDR3 sequence: CASSFSRDINYGYTF. The CDR3 bases are TGTGCCAGCAGCTTTAGTCGGGACATTAACTATGGCTACACCTTC. The chain combines TRBV11-2 with TRBJ1-2; D perhaps matches TRBD1 (6 bases). There are 15 residues in the CDR3. The V and J ends lost 3 bases and 1 base respectively, with 12 bases between them. Looked up from germline, CDR1 is SGHAT and CDR2 is FQNNGV.

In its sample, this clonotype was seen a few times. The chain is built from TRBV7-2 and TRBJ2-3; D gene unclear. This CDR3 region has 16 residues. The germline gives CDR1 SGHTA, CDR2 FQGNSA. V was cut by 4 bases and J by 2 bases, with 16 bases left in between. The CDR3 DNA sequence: TGTGCCAGCAGCTCACCTATAGTGCCTTCCACAGATACGCAGTATTTT. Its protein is CASSSPIVPSTDTQYF.

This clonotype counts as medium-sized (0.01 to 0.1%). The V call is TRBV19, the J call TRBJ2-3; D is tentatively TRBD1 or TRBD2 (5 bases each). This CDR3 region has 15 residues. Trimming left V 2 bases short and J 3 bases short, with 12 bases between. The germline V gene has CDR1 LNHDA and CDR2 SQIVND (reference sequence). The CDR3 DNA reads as TGTGCCAGTAGTATAAATACAGGAGGAACAGATACGCAGTATTTT. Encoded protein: CASSINTGGTDTQYF.

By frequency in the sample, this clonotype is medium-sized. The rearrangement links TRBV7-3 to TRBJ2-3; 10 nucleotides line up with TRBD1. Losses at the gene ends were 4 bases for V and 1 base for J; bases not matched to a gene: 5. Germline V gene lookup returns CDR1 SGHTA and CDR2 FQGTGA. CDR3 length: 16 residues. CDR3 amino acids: CASSSPGTGGTDTQYF. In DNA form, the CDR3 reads TGTGCCAGCAGCTCTCCCGGGACAGGGGGCACAGATACGCAGTATTTT.

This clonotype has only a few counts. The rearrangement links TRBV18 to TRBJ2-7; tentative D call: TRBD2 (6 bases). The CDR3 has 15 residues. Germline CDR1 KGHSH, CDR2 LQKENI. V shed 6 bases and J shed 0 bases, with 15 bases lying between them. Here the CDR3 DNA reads TGTGCCAGCTCTCCTGATAGCGGAAGCTCCTACGAGCAGTACTTC. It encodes CASSPDSGSSYEQYF.

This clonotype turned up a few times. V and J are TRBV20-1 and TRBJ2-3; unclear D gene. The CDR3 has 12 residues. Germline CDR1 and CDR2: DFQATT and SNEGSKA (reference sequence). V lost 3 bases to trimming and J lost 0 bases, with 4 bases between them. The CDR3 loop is CSASDSTDTQYF. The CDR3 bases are TGCAGTGCTAGCGACAGCACAGATACGCAGTATTTT.

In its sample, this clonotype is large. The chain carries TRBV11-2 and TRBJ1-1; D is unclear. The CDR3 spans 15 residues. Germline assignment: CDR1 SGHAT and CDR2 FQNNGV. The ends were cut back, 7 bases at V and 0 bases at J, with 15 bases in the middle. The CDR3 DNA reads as TGTGCCAGCACCGGCGGGATAGCGATGAACACTGAAGCTTTCTTT. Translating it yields CASTGGIAMNTEAFF.

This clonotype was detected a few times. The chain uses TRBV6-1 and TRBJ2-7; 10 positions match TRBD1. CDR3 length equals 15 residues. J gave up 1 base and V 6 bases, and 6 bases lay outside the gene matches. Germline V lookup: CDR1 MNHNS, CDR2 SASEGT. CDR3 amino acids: CASRQPGQGSYEQYF. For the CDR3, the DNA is TGTGCCAGCAGGCAACCGGGACAGGGGTCCTACGAGCAGTACTTC.

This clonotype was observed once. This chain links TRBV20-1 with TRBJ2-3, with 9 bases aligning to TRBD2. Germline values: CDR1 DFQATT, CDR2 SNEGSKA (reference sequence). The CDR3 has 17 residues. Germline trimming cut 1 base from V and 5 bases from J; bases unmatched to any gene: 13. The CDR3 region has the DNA TGCAGTGCTAGAGTGCTAGCGGGGCCGGCCCTGGGAGATACGCAGTATTTT. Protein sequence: CSARVLAGPALGDTQYF.

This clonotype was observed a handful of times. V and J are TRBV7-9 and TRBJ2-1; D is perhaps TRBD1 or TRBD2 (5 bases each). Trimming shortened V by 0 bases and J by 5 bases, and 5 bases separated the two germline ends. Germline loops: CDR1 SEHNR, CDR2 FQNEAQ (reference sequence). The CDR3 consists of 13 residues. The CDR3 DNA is TGTGCCAGCAGCTTAGCGGGGGACAATGAGCAGTTCTTC. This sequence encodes CASSLAGDNEQFF.